A single sample gave rise to the 17 T cell receptor beta chains below, sequenced in a study of T cell clonotyping in hematopoietic cell transplantation. The protocol was immunoSEQ multiplex PCR, while the TCRdb copy is restricted to in-frame clones and leaves out a portion. The repertoire holds roughly 11,000 clones, with approximately 89% as singletons. Sample: peripheral blood mononuclear cells. These receptors were obtained from a human donor who either received an allogeneic hematopoietic cell transplant for a myeloid malignancy or was a related donor (not recorded which). Some clones in this sample may be carry-over from other donors' samples.

There are a few counts of this clone. Written as DNA, the CDR3 is TGTGCCAGCAGCTCGAGGGGGGAAGGGAATTCACCCCTCCACTTT. It encodes CASSSRGEGNSPLHF. The V gene is TRBV5-4, the J gene TRBJ1-6, with a tentative D call TRBD1 (6 bases). The CDR3 is 15 residues long. From germline, CDR1 is SGHNT and CDR2 YYREEE (reference sequence). V lost 3 bases and J 7 bases, leaving 14 bases between the germline ends.

The chain is built from TRBV7-3 and TRBJ2-1; TRBD2 agrees at 11 bases. Germline V lookup: CDR1 SGHTA, CDR2 FQGTGA. The CDR3 sequence is 16 residues long. Losses at the gene ends were 6 bases for V and 0 bases for J; bases not matched to a gene: 4. This CDR3 is CASSHGTSGSYNEQFF. The CDR3 DNA reads as TGTGCCAGCAGTCATGGGACTAGCGGCTCCTACAATGAGCAGTTCTTC.

This rearrangement joins TRBV7-2 to TRBJ2-3; D gene uncertain. V dropped 3 bases and J dropped 3 bases, with 16 bases sitting between them. The CDR3 loop spans 16 amino acids. The germline V gene encodes CDR1 SGHTA and CDR2 FQGNSA. In DNA, the CDR3 is TGTGCCAGCAGCTTTGATAGTAGCCCCAGAACAGATACGCAGTATTTT. This sequence encodes CASSFDSSPRTDTQYF.

The table lists this clone with a count of one. The chain recombines TRBV19 with TRBJ1-1; D is uncertain. Trimming shortened V by 1 base and J by 0 bases, and 6 bases separated the two germline ends. CDR3 size: 14 residues. CDR1 is LNHDA, CDR2 SQIVND, per germline (reference sequence). The CDR3, as DNA: TGTGCCAGTAGTATAGGCCACCTGAACACTGAAGCTTTCTTT. Residues: CASSIGHLNTEAFF.

The chain uses TRBV7-8 and TRBJ2-7, with 10 bases that match TRBD1. The CDR3 consists of 15 residues. Germline CDR1 and CDR2: SGHVS and FQNEAQ. The trim removed 3 bases at V and 3 bases at J, leaving 5 bases unmatched. This chain's CDR3 is CASSLPGQGLYEQYF. The CDR3 DNA sequence: TGTGCCAGCAGCTTGCCGGGACAGGGGCTCTACGAGCAGTACTTC. The whole variable domain, filled in from reference TRBV7-8 and TRBJ2-7, reads GAGVSQSPRYKVAKRGQDVALRCDPISGHVSLFWYQQALGQGPEFLTYFQNEAQLDKSGLPSDRFFAERPEGSVSTLKIQRTQQEDSAVYLCASSLPGQGLYEQYFGPGTRLTVT.

The chain couples TRBV5-1 to TRBJ2-2, with 10 nucleotides matching TRBD1. V shed 4 bases, J shed 5 bases, and the junction held 14 bases outside the gene matches. There are 18 residues in the CDR3. CDR1 and CDR2 (germline): SGHRS, YFSETQ. The CDR3 DNA follows: TGCGCCAGCAGCCTTCTTATTGTGACAGGGGGCATTACCGGGGAGCTGTTTTTT. Protein product: CASSLLIVTGGITGELFF.

The chain employs TRBV6-5 and TRBJ1-2, with D hard to call. The CDR3 runs to 13 residues. The germline V gene has CDR1 MNHEY and CDR2 SVGAGI. Trimming took off 0 bases at V and 4 bases at J, with 6 bases between the two ends. CDR3 bases: TGTGCCAGCAGTTACTCGATCCTCTATGGCTACACCTTC. It is translated as CASSYSILYGYTF.

The chain couples TRBV7-8 to TRBJ1-1; the match to TRBD1 covers 10 bases. This CDR3 contains 13 residues. Germline V lookup: CDR1 SGHVS, CDR2 FQNEAQ. V shed 5 bases, J shed 6 bases, and the junction held 3 bases outside the gene matches. CDR3 sequence (DNA): TGTGCCAGCAGCACGGACAGGGGGGCTGAAGCTTTCTTT. It codes for CASSTDRGAEAFF.

CDR3 in DNA: TGTGCCAGCAGTCGGACAGGGCAAAACATTCAGTACTTC. Translating it yields CASSRTGQNIQYF. V gene TRBV11-2 combines with J gene TRBJ2-4; 8 bases map to TRBD1. Germline trimming cut 6 bases from V and 5 bases from J; bases unmatched to any gene: 3. Germline values: CDR1 SGHAT, CDR2 FQNNGV. The length of the CDR3 is 13 residues.

J is TRBJ1-4 and V is TRBV19; D is undetermined. There are 15 residues in the CDR3. Germline V gene data show CDR1 as LNHDA and CDR2 as SQIVND (reference sequence). V was clipped by 7 bases and J by 3 bases, with 15 bases between them. The CDR3 loop reads CASKPGPSANEKLFF. The CDR3 nucleotides are TGTGCCAGTAAACCCGGGCCATCCGCTAATGAAAAACTGTTTTTT.

The rearrangement links TRBV6-4 to TRBJ1-6; no clear D gene. Germline CDR1 is MRHNA and CDR2 is SNTAGT. The CDR3 totals 14 residues. The V gene lost 3 bases and the J gene lost 5 bases, with 8 bases spanning the gap. CDR3 protein: CASSEEGNNSPLHF. In DNA form, the CDR3 reads TGTGCCAGCAGTGAGGAAGGAAATAATTCACCCCTCCACTTT.

CDR3: CASGPGTWYSPLHF. The CDR3 nucleotides are TGTGCTAGTGGTCCCGGGACCTGGTATTCACCCCTCCACTTT. J is TRBJ1-6 and V is TRBV12-5, with D possibly TRBD1 on 5 matching bases. Trimming took 5 bases from V and 8 from J, leaving 13 bases between them. The germline gives CDR1 LGHNT, CDR2 FRNRAP. CDR3 length equals 14 residues.

This sequence joins TRBV10-1 and TRBJ1-3; a weak D match, TRBD1 (5 bases). V was clipped by 2 bases and J by 0 bases, with 11 bases between them. The length of the CDR3 is 16 residues. Germline values: CDR1 WNHNN, CDR2 SYGVQD (reference sequence). CDR3 bases: TGCGCCAGCAGTGAGACAGGAAAGAGCTCTGGAAACACCATATATTTT. Encoded protein: CASSETGKSSGNTIYF.

The table lists this clone with a few counts. J is TRBJ1-5 and V is TRBV9; tentative D call: TRBD1 (5 bases). Germline assignment: CDR1 SGDLS and CDR2 YYNGEE. This CDR3 spans 13 amino acids. Trimming stripped 0 bases from V and 7 bases from J, with 8 bases between. The CDR3 sequence is CASSVVGAQPQHF. The CDR3 nucleotides are TGTGCCAGCAGCGTAGTTGGGGCCCAGCCCCAGCATTTT.

The gene calls are TRBV7-6 and TRBJ2-7, with 10 bases lining up with TRBD2. Germline V gene lookup returns CDR1 SGHVS and CDR2 FNYEAQ. With 5 bases clipped from V and 2 bases from J, the junction kept 15 bases outside the gene matches. The length of the CDR3 is 18 residues. CDR3 protein: CASSPVAPLAGVTYEQYF. Here the CDR3 DNA reads TGTGCCAGCAGCCCCGTTGCCCCCCTAGCGGGGGTAACCTACGAGCAGTACTTC.

The genes are TRBV11-3 and TRBJ2-7; D is unresolved. From germline, CDR1 is SGHNT and CDR2 YENEEA. The CDR3 spans 12 residues. The germline V and J ends were trimmed by 5 bases and 3 bases, with 8 bases remaining between them. Here the CDR3 DNA reads TGTGCCAGCAGCGGCCCGGGCTACGAGCAGTACTTC. It codes for CASSGPGYEQYF. Based on the CDR3 plus reference TRBV11-3 and TRBJ2-7, the full variable domain is EAGVVQSPRYKIIEKKQPVAFWCNPISGHNTLYWYLQNLGQGPELLIRYENEEAVDDSQLPKDRFSAERLKGVDSTLKIQPAELGDSAVYLCASSGPGYEQYFGPGTRLTVT.

The rearrangement joins TRBV5-1 to TRBJ2-2; 11 nucleotides line up with TRBD1. Germline lookup yields CDR1 SGHRS and CDR2 YFSETQ. V was clipped by 4 bases and J by 3 bases; unmatched bases: 5. CDR3 length: 16 amino acids. The CDR3 protein is CASSPGQGGDTGELFF. In DNA, the CDR3 is TGCGCCAGCAGCCCGGGACAGGGGGGGGACACCGGGGAGCTGTTTTTT. Together with reference TRBV5-1 and TRBJ2-2, the CDR3 gives the full variable domain: KAGVTQTPRYLIKTRGQQVTLSCSPISGHRSVSWYQQTPGQGLQFLFEYFSETQRNKGNFPGRFSGRQFSNSRSEMNVSTLELGDSALYLCASSPGQGGDTGELFFGEGSRLTVL.